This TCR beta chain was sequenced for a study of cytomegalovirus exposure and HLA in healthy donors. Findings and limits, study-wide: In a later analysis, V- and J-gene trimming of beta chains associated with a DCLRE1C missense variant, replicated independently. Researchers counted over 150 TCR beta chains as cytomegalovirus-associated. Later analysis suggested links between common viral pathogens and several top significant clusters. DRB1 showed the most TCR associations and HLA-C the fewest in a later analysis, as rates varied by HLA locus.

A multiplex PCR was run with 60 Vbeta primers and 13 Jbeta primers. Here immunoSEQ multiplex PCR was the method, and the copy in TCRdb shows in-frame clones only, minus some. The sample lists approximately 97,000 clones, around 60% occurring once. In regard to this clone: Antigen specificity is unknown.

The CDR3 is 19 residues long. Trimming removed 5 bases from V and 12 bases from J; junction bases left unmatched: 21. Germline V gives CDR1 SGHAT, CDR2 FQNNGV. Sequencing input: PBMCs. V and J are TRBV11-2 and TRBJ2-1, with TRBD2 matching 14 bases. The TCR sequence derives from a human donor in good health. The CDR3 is CASSDSWGIRTSGGKGQFF. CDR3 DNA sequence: TGTGCCAGCAGCGATAGTTGGGGTATTAGGACTAGCGGGGGGAAGGGGCAGTTCTTC.